These T cell receptor beta chains were read from a single sample in a study of CD8+CD57+ T cells in acquired aplastic anemia. TCRdb re-analysed the reads in MiXCR, keeping a single row per CDR3 protein. The sample lists about 470,000 distinct CDR3 sequences, around 30% occurring once. Sequenced material: sorted CD4+, CD8+, or CD8+CD57+ T cells (not recorded which) from PBMCs. The receptors were sampled from a human donor with aplastic anemia. CDR3s leave out the opening cysteine and the closing phenylalanine or tryptophan. For some rows the clone size is stated as once, few or many, or as a class when expanded; others skip it.

v_call: TRBV10-3
j_call: TRBJ2-7
clone_size: once
cdr3_aa: ATGQGQYEQY

v_call: TRBV7-2
j_call: TRBJ2-3
clone_size: .
cdr3_aa: ASSLTVADTQY

v_call: TRBV12-3/TRBV12-4
j_call: TRBJ2-3
clone_size: few
cdr3_aa: ASSRRLAGNTDTQY

v_call: TRBV20-1
j_call: TRBJ2-1
clone_size: .
cdr3_aa: SARDPQGSGELGEQF

v_call: TRBV7-8
j_call: TRBJ2-7
clone_size: .
cdr3_aa: ASTSPDRGPEQY

v_call: TRBV20-1
j_call: TRBJ1-2
clone_size: many
cdr3_aa: SARAGNYGYT

v_call: TRBV2
j_call: TRBJ2-1
clone_size: .
cdr3_aa: ASSVWTSGSRGVNEQF

v_call: TRBV29-1
j_call: TRBJ1-2
clone_size: many
cdr3_aa: SVVSGESGYT

v_call: TRBV19
j_call: TRBJ1-6
clone_size: few
cdr3_aa: ASSEPQGAYNSPLR

v_call: TRBV3-1
j_call: TRBJ2-7
clone_size: few
cdr3_aa: ASSQVGADEQY

v_call: TRBV20-1
j_call: TRBJ2-2
clone_size: few
cdr3_aa: SASRLDTNTGELF

v_call: TRBV5-1
j_call: TRBJ2-7
clone_size: .
cdr3_aa: ASSWKQGSYEQY

v_call: TRBV6-1
j_call: TRBJ1-2
clone_size: many
cdr3_aa: ASSDTAGGRGYT

v_call: TRBV7-2
j_call: TRBJ1-2
clone_size: many
cdr3_aa: ASSTPPWAGKTCYT